This T cell receptor beta chain was observed in a study of blood T cell repertoires in COVID-19. Overall study: Both acute and convalescent COVID-19 samples were obtained from the United States, Italy and Spain. Sources were T cells, B-cell-depleted T cells, or PBMCs; the material itself was cDNA or gDNA.

Per the original methods: Cell counts per sample came from amplifying reference gene primers. Only in-frame clones appear in the TCRdb table, and some are missing; sequencing was by immunoSEQ multiplex PCR. V and J calls and clone size are as listed in that table; D and trimming were resolved from the DNA. Of around 150,000 clones in the sample, 65% to 85% were seen once. V lost 0 bases, J lost 2 bases, and 2 bases stayed unmatched. Germline V lookup: CDR1 SGDLS, CDR2 YYNGEE. The CDR3 consists of 15 residues. The sample consisted of peripheral blood. The sequence derives from a woman aged 55-70 years with acute or convalescent COVID-19. This chain uses TRBV9 with TRBJ2-7; the match to TRBD1 covers 10 bases. CDR3 DNA sequence: TGTGCCAGCAGCGTAGCGGGACAGGGGACCTACGAGCAGTACTTC. Its translation: CASSVAGQGTYEQYF.